The clone carrying this T cell receptor beta chain was seen more than once but under ten times. The data were taken from a study of T cell changes during pregnancy in multiple sclerosis. Measured with immunoSEQ multiplex PCR; TCRdb has only the in-frame clones, and not every one. This table holds 30,000 to 35,000 clones, roughly 90% found once. V lost 1 base to trimming and J lost 5 bases; unmatched junction nucleotides: 8. The CDR3 extends over 17 amino acids. Germline-derived CDR1 and CDR2 are LGHNA and YNFKEQ. The TCR originated in a female donor with multiple sclerosis, enrolled in a pregnancy study. The chain employs TRBV4-2 and TRBJ2-3; TRBD2 matches 11 bases. Sample: CD8+ T cells from peripheral blood mononuclear cells, taken in the third trimester of pregnancy. In nucleotides, the CDR3 is TGTGCCAGCAGCCAAGGAATGGAACTAGCGGGGGAAGATACGCAGTATTTT. Its translation: CASSQGMELAGEDTQYF.